This TCR beta chain derives from a study of STAT5B mutations in CD4+ large granular lymphocyte leukemia. Overall study results and limits: No patients shared main leukemic clonotypes, though roughly 25% appeared at low frequency elsewhere. The CD4+ versus CD8+ T-LGLL clonality difference may reflect limited sample size.

Germline V CDR1 and CDR2: SGHNT, YYREEE (reference sequence). The CDR3 sequence is 11 residues long. V shed 7 bases and J 7 bases; nucleotides not matched to a gene: 3. For this clone: What it binds is unknown.

Sequencing was at survey level. Sequencing was performed with immunoSEQ multiplex PCR; in TCRdb, only in-frame clones are kept and a portion is missing. The table shows 37,000 or so clones, with 75% to 85% occurring only once. This sequence joins TRBV5-4 and TRBJ2-7; 9 bases agree with TRBD1. Sequences were obtained from CD4+ T cells from blood buffy coats. This sequence was found in a human donor in good health. As DNA, the CDR3 is TGTGCCAGCTCCGGGACAGGGGAGCAGTACTTC. It is translated as CASSGTGEQYF.